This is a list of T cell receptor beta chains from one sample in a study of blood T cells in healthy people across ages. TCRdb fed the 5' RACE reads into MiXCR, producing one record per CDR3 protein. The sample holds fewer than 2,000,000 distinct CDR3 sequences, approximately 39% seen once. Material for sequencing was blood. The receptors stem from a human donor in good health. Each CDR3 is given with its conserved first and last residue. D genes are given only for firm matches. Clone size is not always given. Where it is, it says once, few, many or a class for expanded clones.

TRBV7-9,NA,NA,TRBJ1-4,TGTGCCAGCAGCTTAGACCGGGGAGGGGGACTTGCAACTAATGAAAAACTGTTTTTT,CASSLDRGGGLATNEKLFF
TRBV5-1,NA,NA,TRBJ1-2,TGCGCCAGCAGCTTGGTAGGGAATCCAGACCATGGCTACACCTTC,CASSLVGNPDHGYTF
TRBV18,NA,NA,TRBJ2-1,TGTGCCAGCTCACCATCCGCTCTAAATGAGCAGTTCTTC,CASSPSALNEQFF
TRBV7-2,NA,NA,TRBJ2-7,TGTGCCACCGTGGACAAGGGGGGCTCTTACGAGCAGTACTTC,CATVDKGGSYEQYF
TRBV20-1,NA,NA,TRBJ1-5,TGCAGTGCTAGACCACCCGTGTCAGACAATCAGCCCCAGCATTTT,CSARPPVSDNQPQHF
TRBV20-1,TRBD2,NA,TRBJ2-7,TGCAGTGCTAGCCGACTAGCGTTACCCTACGAGCAGTACTTC,CSASRLALPYEQYF
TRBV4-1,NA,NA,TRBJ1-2,TGCGCCAGCAGCCAAGAATTTGGGTCGCTCATCGTGAAATTAAATGGCTACACCTTC,CASSQEFGSLIVKLNGYTF
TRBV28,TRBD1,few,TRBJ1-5,TGTGCCAGCAGCTCGGACAGGAGTAATCAGCCCCAGCATTTT,CASSSDRSNQPQHF
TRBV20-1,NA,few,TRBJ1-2,TGCAGTGCTAGAGATGGGGCCGCCGGGGGGTCCAACTATGGCTACACCTTC,CSARDGAAGGSNYGYTF
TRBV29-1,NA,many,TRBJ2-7,TGCAGCGTTGAAGTTTGGGAGATGGAGGGAAGACATTCTTACGAGCAGTACTTC,CSVEVWEMEGRHSYEQYF
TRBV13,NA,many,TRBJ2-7,TGTGCCAGCAGCTTAGGTGGGGGTAGGAACGAGCAGTACTTC,CASSLGGGRNEQYF
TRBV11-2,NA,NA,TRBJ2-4,TGTGCCAGCACCTCCAATCTGAGGGGCATTCAGTACTTC,CASTSNLRGIQYF
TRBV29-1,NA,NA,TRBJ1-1,TGCAGCGTTGTGGCCTTGCAAAATGAAGCTTTCTTT,CSVVALQNEAFF
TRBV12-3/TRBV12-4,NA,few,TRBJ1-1,TGTGCCAGCAGCTTAAATAGACTGAACACTGAAGCTTTCTTT,CASSLNRLNTEAFF
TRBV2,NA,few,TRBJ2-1,TGTGCCACCCAACCGGGTACGGGCCTTAATGAGCAGTTCTTC,CATQPGTGLNEQFF
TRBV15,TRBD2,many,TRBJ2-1,TGTGCCACCGGGACTAGCGGATACAATGAGCAGTTCTTC,CATGTSGYNEQFF
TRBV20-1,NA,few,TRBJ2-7,TGCAGTGCTAGGGGAGGTGGGACCCACTACGAGCAGTACTTC,CSARGGGTHYEQYF
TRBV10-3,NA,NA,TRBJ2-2,TGTGCCATCAGTGATCAACCCGGCGGAGGGAACACCGGGGAGCTGTTTTTT,CAISDQPGGGNTGELFF
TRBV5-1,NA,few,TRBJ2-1,TGCGCCAGCAGCTTGGACCCCGAATACAATGAGCAGTTCTTC,CASSLDPEYNEQFF
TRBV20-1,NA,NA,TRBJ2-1,TGCAGTGCTAGAGATCCGGAGGTAGGGTCCTACAATGAGCAGTTCTTC,CSARDPEVGSYNEQFF
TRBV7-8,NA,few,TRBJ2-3,TGTGCCAGCAGCTTAATAGCTCGCGGGGCGGGAGATACGCAGTATTTT,CASSLIARGAGDTQYF
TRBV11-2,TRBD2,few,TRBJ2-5,TGTGCCAGCAGCTTAGTATATAGCGGGGGAACTTTGGAGACCCAGTACTTC,CASSLVYSGGTLETQYF
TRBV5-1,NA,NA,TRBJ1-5,TGCGCCAGCAGCTTGGAGGGCCGGCAGGGAAGTCAGCCCCAGCATTTT,CASSLEGRQGSQPQHF
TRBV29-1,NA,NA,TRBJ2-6,TGCAGCGTTGAGGGCAGGGCCGGGGCCAACGTCCTGACTTTC,CSVEGRAGANVLTF
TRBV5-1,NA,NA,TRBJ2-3,TGCGCCAGCAGCACGGGGCATTCTCCAGGGACAGATACGCAGTATTTT,CASSTGHSPGTDTQYF
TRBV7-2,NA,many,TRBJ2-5,TGTGCCAGCAGCTTAAGGCAGACCCAGTACTTC,CASSLRQTQYF
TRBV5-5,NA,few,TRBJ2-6,TGTGCCAGCAGCCGAGGGGCGCCGGGGGCCAACGTCCTGACTTTC,CASSRGAPGANVLTF
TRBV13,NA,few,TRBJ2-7,TGTGCCAGCAGCCGCCCGGTCCAGGGGAAGAGGCAGTACTTC,CASSRPVQGKRQYF
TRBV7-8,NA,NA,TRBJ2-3,TGTGCCAGCAGCGTCCCTAGTCAAGATACAGATACGCAGTATTTT,CASSVPSQDTDTQYF
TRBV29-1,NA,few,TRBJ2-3,TGCAGCGTGCCTTGGGGTACGCAGTATTTT,CSVPWGTQYF
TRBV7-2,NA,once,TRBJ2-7,TGTGCCAGCAGCCTGAATCCGAGGTCCTACGAGCAGTACTTC,CASSLNPRSYEQYF
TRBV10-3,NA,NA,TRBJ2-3,TGTGCCGCCAAGGGGATTGGCTCCGAGAAATCGGCAGATACGCAGTATTTT,CAAKGIGSEKSADTQYF
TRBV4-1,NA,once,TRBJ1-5,TGCGCCAGCAGCCACGAGGGGGGTGGTAGCAATCAGCCCCAGCATTTT,CASSHEGGGSNQPQHF
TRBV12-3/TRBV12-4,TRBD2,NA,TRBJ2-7,TGTGCCAGCAGCTTACTAGCGGGGGTGTTCTACGAGCAGTACTTC,CASSLLAGVFYEQYF
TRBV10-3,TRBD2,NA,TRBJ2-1,TGTGCCACTACCGGGACTAGCGTCGAGCAGTTCTTC,CATTGTSVEQFF
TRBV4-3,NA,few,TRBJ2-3,TGCGCCAGCAGCCAAGGTGCCAGGGCTAGCACAGATACGCAGTATTTT,CASSQGARASTDTQYF
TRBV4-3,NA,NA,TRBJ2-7,TGCGCCAGCAGCCAAGGAACCGCGGCCTACGAGCAGTACTTC,CASSQGTAAYEQYF
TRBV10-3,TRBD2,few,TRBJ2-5,TGTGCCATCAGTGACAGGGAGGGGTCAGGAGAGACCCAGTACTTC,CAISDREGSGETQYF
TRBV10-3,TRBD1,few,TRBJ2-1,TGTGCCATCAGTGAGCCCGGGACAGGGGGACACAATGAGCAGTTCTTC,CAISEPGTGGHNEQFF
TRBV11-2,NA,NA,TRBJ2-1,TGCGCCAGCAGCTCCCTACCGCGCAGGGGCCAAGAGGGAAGCTCCTACAGTGAGCAGTTCTTC,CASSSLPRRGQEGSSYSEQFF
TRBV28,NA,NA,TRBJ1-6,TGTGCCAGCAGTTTTCACATCTATAATTCACCCCTCCACTTT,CASSFHIYNSPLHF
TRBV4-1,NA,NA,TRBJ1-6,TGCGCCAGCAGCCAAGATCGAGGGGCGCCCCTCCACTTT,CASSQDRGAPLHF
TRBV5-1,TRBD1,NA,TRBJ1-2,TGCGCCAGCAGCTTGGGACAGGGTAACGGTGGCTACACCTTC,CASSLGQGNGGYTF
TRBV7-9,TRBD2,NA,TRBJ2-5,TGTACCAGCAGCTTAGGCAGCGGGGGTCGTGGAGTCCAAGAGACCCAGTACTTC,CTSSLGSGGRGVQETQYF
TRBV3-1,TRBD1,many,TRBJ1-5,TGTGCCAGCAGCCAAGCAGGGGGCGACCAGCCCCAGCATTTT,CASSQAGGDQPQHF
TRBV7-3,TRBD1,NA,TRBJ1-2,TGTGCCAGCAGCCTTACAGGGGCCCCCCGGGATAACTATGGCTACACCTTC,CASSLTGAPRDNYGYTF
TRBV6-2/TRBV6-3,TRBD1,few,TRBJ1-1,TGTGCCAGCAGTTACTCCCTGACAGGGGTGAACACTGAAGCTTTCTTT,CASSYSLTGVNTEAFF
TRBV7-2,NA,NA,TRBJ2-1,TGTGCCAGCAGCCCTCGTTCAGTCGGCAATGAGCAGTTCTTC,CASSPRSVGNEQFF
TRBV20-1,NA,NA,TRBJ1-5,TGCAGTGCTAGATCGGACACCCGTTACAATCAGCCCCAGCATTTT,CSARSDTRYNQPQHF
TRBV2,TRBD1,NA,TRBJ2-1,TGTGCCAGCAGTGGAGACAGGGTAAATGAGCAGTTCTTC,CASSGDRVNEQFF